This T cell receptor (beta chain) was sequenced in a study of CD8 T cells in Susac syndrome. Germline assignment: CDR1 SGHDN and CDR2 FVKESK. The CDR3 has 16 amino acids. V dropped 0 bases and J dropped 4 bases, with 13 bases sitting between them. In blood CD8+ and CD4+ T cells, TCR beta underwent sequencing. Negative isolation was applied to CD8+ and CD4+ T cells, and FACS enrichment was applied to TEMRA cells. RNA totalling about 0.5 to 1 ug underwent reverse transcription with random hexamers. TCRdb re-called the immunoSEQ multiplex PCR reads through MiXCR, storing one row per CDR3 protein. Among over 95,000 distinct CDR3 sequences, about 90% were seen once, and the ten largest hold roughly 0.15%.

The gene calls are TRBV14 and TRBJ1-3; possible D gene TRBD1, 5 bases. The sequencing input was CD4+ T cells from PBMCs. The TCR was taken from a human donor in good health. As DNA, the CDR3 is TGTGCCAGCAGCCAAGAGCTCCCCCAGGGAGGAAACACCATATATTTT. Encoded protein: CASSQELPQGGNTIYF.